A few counts support the clone carrying this TCR beta chain. Germline V gives CDR1 SNHLY, CDR2 FYNNEI. V was pared by 3 bases and J by 0 bases, with 3 bases between. The CDR3 is 13 amino acids. It was with random hexamers that roughly 0.45 to 1 ug RNA was reverse transcribed. Using its own MiXCR run on the immunoSEQ multiplex PCR reads, TCRdb lists one record per CDR3 protein. The sample gives about 180,000 distinct CDR3 sequences, around 94% of which show up once; 0.099% is in the top ten. The data were taken from a study of CD8 T cells in Susac syndrome. This chain connects TRBV2 to TRBJ1-5; D gene unclear. The sequence came from a human donor with Susac syndrome. The source material was CD4+ T cells from PBMCs. CDR3 DNA sequence: TGTGCCAGCAGTGAGTCTAGCAATCAGCCCCAGCATTTT. Protein: CASSESSNQPQHF. Full variable domain (rest looked up from reference TRBV2 and TRBJ1-5): EPEVTQTPSHQVTQMGQEVILRCVPISNHLYFYWYRQILGQKVEFLVSFYNNEISEKSEIFDDQFSVERPDGSNFTLKIRSTKLEDSAMYFCASSESSNQPQHFGDGTRLSIL.